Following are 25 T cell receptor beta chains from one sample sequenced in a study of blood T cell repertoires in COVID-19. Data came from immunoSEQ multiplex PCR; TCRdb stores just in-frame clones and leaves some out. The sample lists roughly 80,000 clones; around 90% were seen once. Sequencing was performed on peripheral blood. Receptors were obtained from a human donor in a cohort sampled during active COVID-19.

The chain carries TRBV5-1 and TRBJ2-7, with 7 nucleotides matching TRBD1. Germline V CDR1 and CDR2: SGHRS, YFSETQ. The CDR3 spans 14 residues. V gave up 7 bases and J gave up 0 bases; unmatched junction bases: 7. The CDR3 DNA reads TGCGCCAGCGCGAGGGACAGTAGCTCCTACGAGCAGTACTTC. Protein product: CASARDSSSYEQYF.

CDR3 DNA: TGTGCCAGCAGTCGAGTAGATACTATCTCCTATAATTCACCCCTCCACTTT. It encodes CASSRVDTISYNSPLHF. The chain carries TRBV6-6 and TRBJ1-6; no clear D. The V gene's germline CDR1 is MNHNY and CDR2 SVGAGI (reference sequence). The CDR3 has 17 amino acids. V lost 5 bases and J 0 bases, leaving 14 bases between the germline ends.

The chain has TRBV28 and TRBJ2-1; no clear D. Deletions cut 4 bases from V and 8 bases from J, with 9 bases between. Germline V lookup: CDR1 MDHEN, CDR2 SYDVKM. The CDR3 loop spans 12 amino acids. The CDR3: CASSSVRDEQFF. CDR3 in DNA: TGTGCCAGCAGTTCGGTTCGGGATGAGCAGTTCTTC.

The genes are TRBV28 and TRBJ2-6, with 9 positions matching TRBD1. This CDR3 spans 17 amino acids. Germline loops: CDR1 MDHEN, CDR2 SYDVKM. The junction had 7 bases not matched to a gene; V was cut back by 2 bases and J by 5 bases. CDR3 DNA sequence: TGTGCCAGCAGTTTACCGGGACAGGGATCCTGGGCCAACGTCCTGACTTTC. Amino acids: CASSLPGQGSWANVLTF.

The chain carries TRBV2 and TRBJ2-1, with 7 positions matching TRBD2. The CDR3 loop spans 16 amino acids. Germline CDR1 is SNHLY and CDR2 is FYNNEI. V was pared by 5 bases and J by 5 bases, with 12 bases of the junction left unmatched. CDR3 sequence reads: CASSRQPGGGHNEQFF. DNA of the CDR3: TGTGCCAGCAGTCGACAGCCTGGCGGGGGTCACAATGAGCAGTTCTTC. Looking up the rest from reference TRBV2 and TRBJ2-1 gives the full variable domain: EPEVTQTPSHQVTQMGQEVILRCVPISNHLYFYWYRQILGQKVEFLVSFYNNEISEKSEIFDDQFSVERPDGSNFTLKIRSTKLEDSAMYFCASSRQPGGGHNEQFFGPGTRLTVL.

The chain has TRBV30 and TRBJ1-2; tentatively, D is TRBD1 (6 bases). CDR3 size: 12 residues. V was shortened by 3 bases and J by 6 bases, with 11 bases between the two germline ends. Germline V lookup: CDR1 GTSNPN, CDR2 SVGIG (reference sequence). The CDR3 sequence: CAWRPGGHGYTF. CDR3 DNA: TGTGCCTGGAGGCCCGGGGGGCATGGCTACACCTTC. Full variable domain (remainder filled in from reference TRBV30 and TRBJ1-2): SQTIHQWPATLVQPVGSPLSLECTVEGTSNPNLYWYRQAAGRGLQLLFYSVGIGQISSEVPQNLSASRPQDRQFILSSKKLLLSDSGFYLCAWRPGGHGYTFGSGTRLTVV.

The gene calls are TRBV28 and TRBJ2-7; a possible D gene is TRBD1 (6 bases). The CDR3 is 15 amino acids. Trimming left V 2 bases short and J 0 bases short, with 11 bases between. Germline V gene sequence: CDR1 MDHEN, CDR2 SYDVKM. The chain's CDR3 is CASSLGQTSSYEQYF. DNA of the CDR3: TGTGCCAGCAGTTTAGGACAGACCAGCTCCTACGAGCAGTACTTC.

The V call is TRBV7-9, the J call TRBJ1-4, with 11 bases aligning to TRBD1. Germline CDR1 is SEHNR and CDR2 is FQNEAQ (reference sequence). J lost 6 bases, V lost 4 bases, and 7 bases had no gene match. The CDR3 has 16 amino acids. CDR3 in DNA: TGTGCCAGCAGCTCGTCAGGGACAGGGGGATATGAAAAACTGTTTTTT. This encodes CASSSSGTGGYEKLFF.

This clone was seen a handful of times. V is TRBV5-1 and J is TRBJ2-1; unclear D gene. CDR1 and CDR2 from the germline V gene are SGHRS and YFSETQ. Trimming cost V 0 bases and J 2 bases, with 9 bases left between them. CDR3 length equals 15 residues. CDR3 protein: CASSLVPDTYNEQFF. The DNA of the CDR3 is TGCGCCAGCAGCTTGGTCCCAGACACCTACAATGAGCAGTTCTTC. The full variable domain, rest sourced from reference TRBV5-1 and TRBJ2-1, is KAGVTQTPRYLIKTRGQQVTLSCSPISGHRSVSWYQQTPGQGLQFLFEYFSETQRNKGNFPGRFSGRQFSNSRSEMNVSTLELGDSALYLCASSLVPDTYNEQFFGPGTRLTVL.

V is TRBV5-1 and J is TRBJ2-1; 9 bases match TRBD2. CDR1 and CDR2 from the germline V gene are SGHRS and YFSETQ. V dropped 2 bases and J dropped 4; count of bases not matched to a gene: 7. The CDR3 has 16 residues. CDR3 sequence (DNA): TGCGCCAGCAGCTTTAGCGGGGGACCCTTTTACAATGAGCAGTTCTTC. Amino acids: CASSFSGGPFYNEQFF.

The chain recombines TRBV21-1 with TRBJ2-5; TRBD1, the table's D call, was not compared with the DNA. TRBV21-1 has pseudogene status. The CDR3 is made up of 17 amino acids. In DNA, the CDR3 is TGTGCCAGCAGCCGTGATGTAACAGGGGGCGTTCGAGAGACCCAGTACTTC. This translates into CASSRDVTGGVRETQYF.

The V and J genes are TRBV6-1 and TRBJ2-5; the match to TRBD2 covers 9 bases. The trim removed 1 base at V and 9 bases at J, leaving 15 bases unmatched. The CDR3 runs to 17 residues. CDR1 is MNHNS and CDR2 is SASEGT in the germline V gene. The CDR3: CASSEDPGLAYLKAQYF. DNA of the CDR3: TGTGCCAGCAGTGAAGACCCGGGACTAGCCTATCTGAAGGCCCAGTACTTC.

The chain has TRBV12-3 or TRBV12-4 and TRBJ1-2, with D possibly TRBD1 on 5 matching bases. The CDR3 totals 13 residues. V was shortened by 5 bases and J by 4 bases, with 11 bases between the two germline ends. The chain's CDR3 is CASSHWTSYGYTF. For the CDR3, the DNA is TGTGCCAGCAGTCACTGGACAAGCTATGGCTACACCTTC.

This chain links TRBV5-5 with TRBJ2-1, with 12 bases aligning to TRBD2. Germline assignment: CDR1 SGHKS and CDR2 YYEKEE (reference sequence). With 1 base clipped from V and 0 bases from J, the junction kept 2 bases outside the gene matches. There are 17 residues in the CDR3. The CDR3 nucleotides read TGTGCCAGCAGCTTGAGACTAGCGGGAGCCTCCTACAATGAGCAGTTCTTC. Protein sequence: CASSLRLAGASYNEQFF. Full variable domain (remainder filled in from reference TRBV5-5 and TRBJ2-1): DAGVTQSPTHLIKTRGQQVTLRCSPISGHKSVSWYQQVLGQGPQFIFQYYEKEERGRGNFPDRFSARQFPNYSSELNVNALLLGDSALYLCASSLRLAGASYNEQFFGPGTRLTVL.

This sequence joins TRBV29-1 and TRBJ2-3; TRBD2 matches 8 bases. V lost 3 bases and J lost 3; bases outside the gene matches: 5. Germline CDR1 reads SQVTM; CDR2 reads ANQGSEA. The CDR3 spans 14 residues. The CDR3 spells CSVEWGGRTDTQYF. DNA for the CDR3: TGCAGCGTTGAGTGGGGCGGGAGGACAGATACGCAGTATTTT.

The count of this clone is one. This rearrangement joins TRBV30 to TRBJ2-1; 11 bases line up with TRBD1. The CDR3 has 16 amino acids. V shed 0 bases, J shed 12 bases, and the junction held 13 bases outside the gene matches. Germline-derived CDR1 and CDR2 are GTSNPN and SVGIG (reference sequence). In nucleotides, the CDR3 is TGTGCCTGGAGTGTTCCTTGGGGACAGGGGGGGACTAGGCAGTTCTTC. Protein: CAWSVPWGQGGTRQFF.

The CDR3 region is CASNGGLKNIQYF. The DNA for the CDR3 is TGTGCCAGCAATGGGGGCTTAAAAAACATTCAGTACTTC. The chain couples TRBV25-1 to TRBJ2-4; maybe TRBD1 (6 bases). Germline V gene lookup returns CDR1 MGHDK and CDR2 SYGVNS. The CDR3 has 13 amino acids. V lost 7 bases, J lost 4 bases, and 11 bases lay in between.

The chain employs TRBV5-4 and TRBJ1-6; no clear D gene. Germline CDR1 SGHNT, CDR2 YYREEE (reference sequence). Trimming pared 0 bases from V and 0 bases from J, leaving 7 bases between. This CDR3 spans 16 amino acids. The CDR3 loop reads CASSLVASSYNSPLHF. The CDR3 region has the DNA TGTGCCAGCAGCTTGGTCGCCAGCTCCTATAATTCACCCCTCCACTTT.

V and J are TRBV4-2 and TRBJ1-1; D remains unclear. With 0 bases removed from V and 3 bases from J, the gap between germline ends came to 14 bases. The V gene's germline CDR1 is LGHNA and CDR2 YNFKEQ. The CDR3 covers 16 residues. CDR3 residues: CASSQEHRSRYTEAFF. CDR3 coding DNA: TGTGCCAGCAGCCAAGAACACAGATCGAGATACACTGAAGCTTTCTTT.

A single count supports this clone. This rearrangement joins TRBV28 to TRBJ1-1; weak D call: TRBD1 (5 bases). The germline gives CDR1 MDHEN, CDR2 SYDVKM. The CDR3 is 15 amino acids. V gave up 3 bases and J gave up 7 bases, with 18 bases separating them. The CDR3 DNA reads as TGTGCCAGCAGTTTGTTCAGAAAAAGGGGCAGTGAAGCTTTCTTT. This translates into CASSLFRKRGSEAFF.

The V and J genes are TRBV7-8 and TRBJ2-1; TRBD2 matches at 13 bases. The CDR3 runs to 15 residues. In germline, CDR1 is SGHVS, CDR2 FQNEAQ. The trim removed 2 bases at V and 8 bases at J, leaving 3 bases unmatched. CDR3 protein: CASSLQLAGGHEQFF. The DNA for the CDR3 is TGTGCCAGCAGCTTACAACTAGCGGGGGGGCATGAGCAGTTCTTC. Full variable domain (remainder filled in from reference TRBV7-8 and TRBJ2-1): GAGVSQSPRYKVAKRGQDVALRCDPISGHVSLFWYQQALGQGPEFLTYFQNEAQLDKSGLPSDRFFAERPEGSVSTLKIQRTQQEDSAVYLCASSLQLAGGHEQFFGPGTRLTVL.

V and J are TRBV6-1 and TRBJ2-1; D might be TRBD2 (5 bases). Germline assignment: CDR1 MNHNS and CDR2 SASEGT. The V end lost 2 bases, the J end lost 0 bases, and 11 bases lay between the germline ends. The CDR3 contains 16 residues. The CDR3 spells CASSERTQSSYNEQFF. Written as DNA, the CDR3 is TGTGCCAGCAGTGAAAGGACTCAAAGCTCCTACAATGAGCAGTTCTTC.

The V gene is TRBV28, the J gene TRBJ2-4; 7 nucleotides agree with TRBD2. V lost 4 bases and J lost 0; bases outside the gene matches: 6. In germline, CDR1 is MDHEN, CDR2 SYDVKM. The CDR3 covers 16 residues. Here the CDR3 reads CASSSIAGLAKNIQYF. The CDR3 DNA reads TGTGCCAGCAGTTCCATAGCGGGTCTAGCCAAAAACATTCAGTACTTC.

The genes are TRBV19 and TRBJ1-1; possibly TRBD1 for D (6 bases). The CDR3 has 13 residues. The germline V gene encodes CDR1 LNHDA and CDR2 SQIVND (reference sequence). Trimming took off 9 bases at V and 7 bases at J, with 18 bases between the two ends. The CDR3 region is CASALTGLGEAFF. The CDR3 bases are TGTGCCAGCGCCTTAACAGGGTTGGGTGAAGCTTTCTTT. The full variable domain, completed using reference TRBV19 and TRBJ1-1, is DGGITQSPKYLFRKEGQNVTLSCEQNLNHDAMYWYRQDPGQGLRLIYYSQIVNDFQKGDIAEGYSVSREKKESFPLTVTSAQKNPTAFYLCASALTGLGEAFFGQGTRLTVV.

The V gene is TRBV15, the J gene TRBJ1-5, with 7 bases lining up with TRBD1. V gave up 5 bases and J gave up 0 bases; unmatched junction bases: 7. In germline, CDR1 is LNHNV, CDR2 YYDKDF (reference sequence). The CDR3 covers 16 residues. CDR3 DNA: TGTGCCACCAGCCCGACAGGGCCATATAGCAATCAGCCCCAGCATTTT. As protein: CATSPTGPYSNQPQHF.